The text below deals with one TCR beta chain. Its specificity is not known. This entry belongs to a study of cytomegalovirus exposure and HLA in healthy donors. Whole-study findings and limits: Overall, approximately 180 TCR beta chains were annotated as cytomegalovirus-associated.

The study ran its PCR with 60 Vbeta and 13 Jbeta primers. TCRdb's table, derived via immunoSEQ multiplex PCR, lists solely in-frame clones and lacks some. The repertoire holds 150,000 to 200,000 clones, with roughly 80% as singletons. CDR1 and CDR2 from the germline V gene are SQVTM and ANQGSEA. The J segment lost 2 bases and the V segment lost 4 bases, leaving 5 bases of the junction unmatched. This CDR3 contains 14 residues. Sequencing was performed on PBMCs. This sequence originates from a man aged 18-30 years in good health and CMV-seropositive. The V call is TRBV29-1, the J call TRBJ2-7, with 10 bases that match TRBD1. The chain's CDR3 is CSVGDRGRPYEQYF. The CDR3 coding sequence is TGCAGCGTTGGGGACAGGGGCCGTCCCTACGAGCAGTACTTC.